Each of the 22 T cell receptor beta chains below was sequenced from the same sample in a study of cytomegalovirus exposure and HLA in healthy donors. With 60 Vbeta and 13 Jbeta primers, the PCR was carried out. The table came from immunoSEQ multiplex PCR; TCRdb's copy has only in-frame clones and leaves some out. There are about 160,000 clones in the sample; less than 90% occur only once, and 1.9% lies in the top ten. Sample: PBMCs. Receptors originate from a man between 18 and 29 years old in good health and CMV-seronegative.

V usage is TRBV27 and J usage is TRBJ1-2, with a tentative D call TRBD1 (6 bases). This CDR3 has 15 amino acids. Germline V lookup: CDR1 MNHEY, CDR2 SMNVEV (reference sequence). The V gene lost 4 bases and the J gene lost 0 bases, with 12 bases spanning the gap. The CDR3 reads CASSWTVSANYGYTF. The CDR3, as DNA: TGTGCCAGCAGTTGGACAGTATCCGCTAACTATGGCTACACCTTC.

This clone was observed a single time. The chain recombines TRBV27 with TRBJ1-2; 7 bases line up with TRBD1. The J segment lost 0 bases and the V segment lost 2 bases, leaving 3 bases of the junction unmatched. This CDR3 has 15 residues. The germline V gene has CDR1 MNHEY and CDR2 SMNVEV (reference sequence). The CDR3 protein is CASSLGQGANYGYTF. CDR3 DNA sequence: TGTGCCAGCAGTTTAGGGCAGGGGGCTAACTATGGCTACACCTTC.

This chain joins TRBV27 and TRBJ1-1; 7 nucleotides line up with TRBD1. J was trimmed by 3 bases and V by 5 bases; bases with no gene match: 6. Germline loops: CDR1 MNHEY, CDR2 SMNVEV (reference sequence). The CDR3 is 14 amino acids. Here the CDR3 reads CASSPLDRDTEAFF. CDR3 in DNA: TGTGCCAGCAGTCCCCTCGACAGGGACACTGAAGCTTTCTTT.

The chain carries TRBV7-9 and TRBJ1-1; the D gene is possibly TRBD1 (6 bases). Germline V gene data show CDR1 as SEHNR and CDR2 as FQNEAQ (reference sequence). The CDR3 sequence is 15 residues long. With 0 bases removed from V and 1 base from J, the gap between germline ends came to 9 bases. The CDR3 region has the DNA TGTGCCAGCAGCTTAGCAGGGGGTGAGAACACTGAAGCTTTCTTT. The encoded protein is CASSLAGGENTEAFF.

The chain joins TRBV5-4 to TRBJ2-1, with 7 bases matching TRBD2. Trimming took 3 bases from V and 12 from J; bases not matched to a gene: 9. The CDR3 loop spans 13 amino acids. Germline values: CDR1 SGHNT, CDR2 YYREEE (reference sequence). CDR3 in amino acids: CASSSPGGGGQFF. The CDR3 DNA sequence: TGTGCCAGCAGCTCCCCGGGCGGCGGGGGGCAGTTCTTC.

The chain couples TRBV18 to TRBJ2-3, with TRBD1 as a possible D gene (6 bases). Germline V CDR1 and CDR2: KGHSH, LQKENI. This CDR3 contains 16 residues. V was pared by 5 bases and J by 1 base, with 16 bases between. The CDR3 DNA is TGTGCCAGCTCAGGCTACAGGGACCTCCGCACAGATACGCAGTATTTT. It encodes CASSGYRDLRTDTQYF.

This chain connects TRBV5-6 to TRBJ2-7; 7 bases align to TRBD1. The CDR3 has 13 residues. V gave up 2 bases and J gave up 3 bases; unmatched junction bases: 2. Germline V gene lookup returns CDR1 SGHDT and CDR2 YYEEEE. CDR3 DNA: TGTGCCAGCAGCTTACAGGGGAACTACGAGCAGTACTTC. Translation gives CASSLQGNYEQYF.

In its sample, this clone was seen once. The chain links TRBV7-2 to TRBJ1-2; a weak D match, TRBD1 (5 bases). CDR1 is SGHTA and CDR2 is FQGNSA in the germline V gene. There are 16 residues in the CDR3. V was shortened by 5 bases and J by 5 bases, with 21 bases between the two germline ends. CDR3: CASSPQPGKKGYGYTF. As DNA, the CDR3 is TGTGCCAGCAGCCCCCAACCAGGGAAGAAAGGATATGGCTACACCTTC.

This chain links TRBV6-1 with TRBJ2-7, with 8 bases identical to TRBD1. With 6 bases clipped from V and 6 bases from J, the junction kept 10 bases outside the gene matches. Germline V gene lookup returns CDR1 MNHNS and CDR2 SASEGT. The CDR3 consists of 14 residues. CDR3 residues: CASSDSDTGGEQYF. The CDR3, as DNA: TGTGCCAGCAGCGATTCTGATACAGGGGGCGAGCAGTACTTC.

This chain connects TRBV2 to TRBJ2-1; 8 bases align to TRBD1. Germline V gene sequence: CDR1 SNHLY, CDR2 FYNNEI. Trimming removed 10 bases from V and 3 bases from J; junction bases left unmatched: 5. This CDR3 comprises 13 residues. The CDR3 coding sequence is TGTGCCAATACCGGACAGGGCTACAATGAGCAGTTCTTC. Protein product: CANTGQGYNEQFF.

The chain has TRBV27 and TRBJ2-3; maybe TRBD2 (7 bases). CDR1 and CDR2 (germline): MNHEY, SMNVEV (reference sequence). Trimming removed 4 bases from V and 5 bases from J, with 19 bases in between. The CDR3 runs to 16 residues. The CDR3 here is CASSWSGAGVGDTQYF. The CDR3 DNA follows: TGTGCCAGCAGTTGGTCAGGGGCGGGGGTCGGAGATACGCAGTATTTT.

This chain joins TRBV4-1 and TRBJ2-1; TRBD2 agrees at 10 bases. The CDR3 covers 17 residues. The V segment lost 1 base and the J segment 10 bases; nucleotides outside the gene matches: 13. Germline V gives CDR1 MGHRA, CDR2 YSYEKL. CDR3 region: CASSQGELAGGLWEQFF. CDR3 sequence (DNA): TGCGCCAGCAGCCAAGGGGAGTTAGCGGGAGGTCTTTGGGAGCAGTTCTTC.

The table lists this clone with a few counts. The rearrangement uses TRBV27 and TRBJ1-5; D is unclear. V dropped 3 bases and J dropped 0 bases, with 6 bases sitting between them. The V gene's germline CDR1 is MNHEY and CDR2 SMNVEV (reference sequence). The length of the CDR3 is 14 residues. In DNA, the CDR3 is TGTGCCAGCAGTTTTACAGTTAGCAATCAGCCCCAGCATTTT. This gives the protein CASSFTVSNQPQHF.

The chain combines TRBV27 with TRBJ2-7; weak D call: TRBD1 (6 bases). The CDR3 has 13 residues. Per the germline V gene, CDR1 is MNHEY and CDR2 is SMNVEV (reference sequence). Trimming shortened V by 5 bases and J by 3 bases, and 11 bases separated the two germline ends. CDR3 sequence: CASSPRTVYEQYF. DNA for the CDR3: TGTGCCAGCAGTCCGCGGACAGTCTACGAGCAGTACTTC.

Details on this clone: A read error may account for a junction end that differs from germline. This rearrangement joins TRBV7-9 to TRBJ2-1; 7 bases map to TRBD2. This CDR3 has 19 amino acids. CDR1 is SEHNR, CDR2 FQNEAQ, per germline (reference sequence). DNA of the CDR3: TGTTCCAGCAGCTTAGTGGGCACCGTACGGGAGGCCTCCTACAATGAGCAGTTCTTC. Its protein is CSSSLVGTVREASYNEQFF.

V usage is TRBV30 and J usage is TRBJ1-6; 7 nucleotides line up with TRBD1. The germline gives CDR1 GTSNPN, CDR2 SVGIG (reference sequence). The CDR3 is 18 amino acids. J was trimmed by 4 bases and V by 3 bases; bases with no gene match: 15. Written as DNA, the CDR3 is TGTGCCTGGAGAGACCTGATCAGGGGGGTAGGTTATAATTCACCCCTCCACTTT. It yields the protein CAWRDLIRGVGYNSPLHF.

This chain uses TRBV2 with TRBJ1-2; D perhaps matches TRBD1 (6 bases). Per the germline V gene, CDR1 is SNHLY and CDR2 is FYNNEI. There are 12 residues in the CDR3. The V and J ends lost 8 bases and 6 bases respectively, with 13 bases between them. The CDR3 protein is CASHRVENGYTF. The DNA for the CDR3 is TGTGCCAGCCACAGGGTTGAGAATGGCTACACCTTC.

A remark on this clone: Other DNA sequences from this sample encode an identical CDR3 as well. V gene TRBV18 combines with J gene TRBJ1-1; D not resolved. Germline-derived CDR1 and CDR2 are KGHSH and LQKENI. The CDR3 has 15 residues. The V end was cut by 3 bases, the J end by 2 bases, with 13 bases between. The CDR3 bases are TGTGCCAGCTCACCGCCGAGCGGACCTAACACTGAAGCTTTCTTT. This encodes CASSPPSGPNTEAFF.

The chain is built from TRBV28 and TRBJ2-3, with TRBD2 identical over 12 bases. CDR1 is MDHEN and CDR2 is SYDVKM in the germline V gene. With V trimmed by 6 bases and J by 8 bases, 6 bases remained unmatched. The CDR3 runs 14 residues. The CDR3 loop is CASSQTSGRGTQYF. The CDR3 DNA is TGTGCCAGCAGCCAGACTAGCGGGAGAGGTACGCAGTATTTT.

This clone was found a few times. The gene calls are TRBV2 and TRBJ2-7, with D hard to call. The CDR3 is 13 amino acids. Germline V gives CDR1 SNHLY, CDR2 FYNNEI. V was clipped by 8 bases and J by 0 bases, with 11 bases between them. The CDR3 loop is CASQSPPSYEQYF. CDR3 coding DNA: TGTGCCAGCCAGTCCCCACCCTCCTACGAGCAGTACTTC.

V gene TRBV7-3 combines with J gene TRBJ2-1, with no clear D. The germline V and J ends were trimmed by 5 bases and 6 bases, with 14 bases remaining between them. There are 14 residues in the CDR3. The germline V gene has CDR1 SGHTA and CDR2 FQGTGA. The CDR3 DNA reads as TGTGCCAGCAGCCTCATGGGCCTCGGCAATGAGCAGTTCTTC. This sequence encodes CASSLMGLGNEQFF.

The V and J genes are TRBV15 and TRBJ1-1; D unresolved. The CDR3 has 16 amino acids. Trimming took off 4 bases at V and 3 bases at J, with 18 bases between the two ends. Germline values: CDR1 LNHNV, CDR2 YYDKDF (reference sequence). CDR3 loop: CATSTPSGMWDTEAFF. DNA of the CDR3: TGTGCCACCAGCACTCCTTCCGGGATGTGGGACACTGAAGCTTTCTTT. Filled out from reference TRBV15 and TRBJ1-1, the complete variable domain reads DAMVIQNPRYQVTQFGKPVTLSCSQTLNHNVMYWYQQKSSQAPKLLFHYYDKDFNNEADTPDNFQSRRPNTSFCFLDIRSPGLGDTAMYLCATSTPSGMWDTEAFFGQGTRLTVV.